The 9 T cell receptor beta chains below all came from one sample that was sequenced in a study of CD8 T cells in ankylosing spondylitis. Antigen specificity for these receptors is unknown. Study-wide findings and caveats: In ankylosing spondylitis blood, a motif of roughly eight highly homologous TCR beta variants appeared characteristic.

TCRdb reprocessed the 5' RACE reads via MiXCR and lists one record per CDR3 protein. The repertoire holds about 500,000 distinct CDR3 sequences, with approximately 12% as singletons. The sample was blood, either unsorted or a sorted T cell fraction (not recorded which). These receptors were taken from a male donor with ankylosing spondylitis.

The sample holds a few counts of this clonotype. CDR3 protein: CASSRGLVGDEQFF. CDR3 in DNA: TGTGCCAGCAGCCGGGGACTAGTCGGGGATGAGCAGTTCTTC. The chain joins TRBV4-2 to TRBJ2-1, with 8 bases matching TRBD2. Germline V gene lookup returns CDR1 LGHNA and CDR2 YNFKEQ. CDR3 length: 14 amino acids. V was pared by 4 bases and J by 8 bases, with 7 bases of the junction left unmatched.

The rearrangement joins TRBV20-1 to TRBJ2-3, with D uncertain. The CDR3 covers 14 residues. V was clipped by 0 bases and J by 0 bases, with 7 bases between them. The germline gives CDR1 DFQATT, CDR2 SNEGSKA (reference sequence). The DNA of the CDR3 is TGCAGTGCTAGAGATCCGGTTAGCACAGATACGCAGTATTTT. Its protein is CSARDPVSTDTQYF.

There are a few counts of this clonotype. The V call is TRBV9, the J call TRBJ2-7; TRBD1 is a possible D gene (6 bases). Looked up from germline, CDR1 is SGDLS and CDR2 is YYNGEE. V was clipped by 0 bases and J by 4 bases, with 11 bases between them. The CDR3 has 14 amino acids. The CDR3 loop reads CASSVGTALYEQYF. DNA of the CDR3: TGTGCCAGCAGCGTAGGGACAGCCCTTTACGAGCAGTACTTC.

This chain joins TRBV25-1 and TRBJ2-1; D is uncertain. Trimming took 3 bases from V and 2 from J, leaving 8 bases between them. Germline CDR1 and CDR2: MGHDK and SYGVNS. The CDR3 has 14 residues. The CDR3 nucleotides are TGTGCCAGCAGTGAGTACTTGGCCTACAATGAGCAGTTCTTC. The encoded protein is CASSEYLAYNEQFF.

This clonotype was seen only a few times. V usage is TRBV18 and J usage is TRBJ1-5; 8 positions agree with TRBD1. The germline V gene encodes CDR1 KGHSH and CDR2 LQKENI. The V gene end was trimmed by 3 bases and the J gene end by 0 bases; junction bases not matched to a gene: 7. There are 17 residues in the CDR3. The DNA for the CDR3 is TGTGCCAGCTCACCCGGACAGGGTGGTATTAGCAATCAGCCCCAGCATTTT. Encoded protein: CASSPGQGGISNQPQHF.

This clonotype occurred a few times. The CDR3 loop is CASSLGGTGSDEQFF. The CDR3 nucleotides read TGTGCCAGCAGCTTAGGTGGGACAGGGTCCGATGAGCAGTTCTTC. This chain connects TRBV7-7 to TRBJ2-1; 9 nucleotides agree with TRBD1. This CDR3 is built from 15 residues. After removal of 1 base from V and 8 bases from J, the junction contained 6 bases not matched to a gene. Germline assignment: CDR1 SSHAT and CDR2 FNYEAQ (reference sequence).

The chain joins TRBV2 to TRBJ1-5; 7 bases agree with TRBD1. V was clipped by 4 bases and J by 3 bases; unmatched bases: 6. The CDR3 length is 15 residues. The germline CDR1 and CDR2 sequences are SNHLY and FYNNEI. The CDR3 DNA is TGTGCCAGCAGTGCCAGACAGGGTAACAATCAGCCCCAGCATTTT. Protein sequence: CASSARQGNNQPQHF.

A few counts support this clonotype. The V and J genes are TRBV25-1 and TRBJ1-4; TRBD1 might be the D (5 bases). The CDR3 has 14 amino acids. V was clipped by 6 bases and J by 6 bases, with 14 bases between them. In germline, CDR1 is MGHDK, CDR2 SYGVNS. CDR3 protein: CASRRARADEKLFF. The CDR3 coding sequence is TGTGCCAGCAGGCGGGCCAGGGCGGATGAAAAACTGTTTTTT.

The chain carries TRBV12-5 and TRBJ1-5; 10 bases are a match to TRBD1. The CDR3 is 16 amino acids. Germline V gives CDR1 LGHNT, CDR2 FRNRAP. V shed 4 bases and J 4 bases; nucleotides not matched to a gene: 7. CDR3 sequence: CASGSGSDRGNQPQHF. As DNA, the CDR3 is TGTGCTAGTGGTTCCGGATCGGACAGGGGGAATCAGCCCCAGCATTTT.